A selection of T cell receptor beta chains follows, all from one sample in a study of T cell responses to AZD1222 COVID-19 vaccine. Assay used: immunoSEQ multiplex PCR; TCRdb lists only in-frame clones, some missing. The table shows tens of thousands of clones, with roughly 82% occurring only once. Here the sequenced sample was peripheral blood, taken on day 0 of AZD1222 vaccination. These TCRs come from an adult in good health. Both conserved end residues are part of each CDR3. D genes are given only for firm matches. Clone size is given for some rows only: seen once, a few or many times, or a class if the clone is expanded.

DNA: TGTGCCAGTAGTATCGTGGGACAGAATAGCAATCAGCCCCAGCATTTT
CDR3: CASSIVGQNSNQPQHF
D: TRBD1
V: TRBV19
size: once
J: TRBJ1-5

DNA: TGTGCCAGCAGTTTGGGCTACGAGCAGTACTTC
CDR3: CASSLGYEQYF
D: -
V: TRBV12-3/TRBV12-4
size: -
J: TRBJ2-7

DNA: TGCGCCAGCAGTGATGGGCCCTCCGAGCAGTACTTC
CDR3: CASSDGPSEQYF
D: -
V: TRBV10-1
size: -
J: TRBJ2-7

DNA: TGCAGCGTATCTACCACCCCCACCGAAGCTTTCTTT
CDR3: CSVSTTPTEAFF
D: -
V: TRBV29-1
size: -
J: TRBJ1-1

DNA: TGCGCCAGCAGTGGCCGGGACGTCCGTGGCGCAGATACGCAGTATTTT
CDR3: CASSGRDVRGADTQYF
D: -
V: TRBV10-1
size: -
J: TRBJ2-3

DNA: TGTGCCAGCAGCCAAGGAGATAATTCACCCCTCCACTTT
CDR3: CASSQGDNSPLHF
D: -
V: TRBV3-1/TRBV3-2
size: once
J: TRBJ1-6

DNA: TGTGCCAGCAGCTGGGGCAGGGGAGACTACGAGCAGTACTTC
CDR3: CASSWGRGDYEQYF
D: -
V: TRBV5-8
size: once
J: TRBJ2-7

DNA: TGCGCCAGCAGCTTGGATCGGGGTAACACCATATATTTT
CDR3: CASSLDRGNTIYF
D: -
V: TRBV5-1
size: few
J: TRBJ1-3

DNA: TGTGCCAGCAGCCGGACCGGGACAGGGTTGGGCTACACCTTC
CDR3: CASSRTGTGLGYTF
D: TRBD1
V: TRBV6-4
size: -
J: TRBJ1-2

DNA: TGTGCCAGCAGCGTAGCCGGGACAGGCGATGAAAAACTGTTTTTT
CDR3: CASSVAGTGDEKLFF
D: TRBD1
V: TRBV9
size: -
J: TRBJ1-4

DNA: TGTGCCAGCAGCCCGGGACTAGGCTCCTACGAGCAGTACTTC
CDR3: CASSPGLGSYEQYF
D: TRBD2
V: TRBV7-2
size: once
J: TRBJ2-7

DNA: TGCGCCAGCAGTGGGCTAGCGGGGGGACCCACAGATACGCAGTATTTT
CDR3: CASSGLAGGPTDTQYF
D: TRBD2
V: TRBV10-1
size: -
J: TRBJ2-3

DNA: TGTGCCAGCAGCTCGCCCACGGGACAGAGGAGCCAAGAGACCCAGTACTTC
CDR3: CASSSPTGQRSQETQYF
D: TRBD1
V: TRBV11-3
size: -
J: TRBJ2-5

DNA: TGTGCCAGCAACCCGGACAGGGGGCGCGCCGAGCAGTACTTC
CDR3: CASNPDRGRAEQYF
D: TRBD1
V: TRBV6-5
size: -
J: TRBJ2-7

DNA: TGTGCCAGCAGCGCGGGAGGGGGCGCCTGGGGCTACACCTTC
CDR3: CASSAGGGAWGYTF
D: TRBD1
V: TRBV9
size: -
J: TRBJ1-2

DNA: TGCGCCAGCAGCCCTGCACCGACAGGACTTAACTATGGCTACACCTTC
CDR3: CASSPAPTGLNYGYTF
D: -
V: TRBV4-3
size: -
J: TRBJ1-2

DNA: TGTGCCAGCAGACCGGACAGGGCTCCTAACTATGGCTACACCTTC
CDR3: CASRPDRAPNYGYTF
D: TRBD1
V: TRBV2
size: many
J: TRBJ1-2

DNA: TGCGCCAGCAGCTCGGAGGGGACCGGGGAGCTGTTTTTT
CDR3: CASSSEGTGELFF
D: -
V: TRBV5-1
size: -
J: TRBJ2-2

DNA: TGTGCCAGCAGCCGGGACGGGACCCCAACCGGGGAGCTGTTTTTT
CDR3: CASSRDGTPTGELFF
D: -
V: TRBV3-1/TRBV3-2
size: -
J: TRBJ2-2

DNA: TGTGCCAGCAGATACCAACAGGGGCGGGGCAATCAGCCCCAGCATTTT
CDR3: CASRYQQGRGNQPQHF
D: TRBD1
V: TRBV6-5
size: -
J: TRBJ1-5

DNA: TGTGCCAGCAGCCCCACGGCTCAAGCGGGGGCCTACAATGAGCAGTTCTTC
CDR3: CASSPTAQAGAYNEQFF
D: TRBD2
V: TRBV7-3
size: -
J: TRBJ2-1

DNA: TGTGCCAGCAGTTTAGACAGGGGGCTCGGCTACACCTTC
CDR3: CASSLDRGLGYTF
D: TRBD1
V: TRBV27
size: -
J: TRBJ1-2

DNA: TGCGCCAGCAGCTTGGCCCGTCGCCCGACAGTCAGGGAGGATGGCTACACCTTC
CDR3: CASSLARRPTVREDGYTF
D: -
V: TRBV5-1
size: -
J: TRBJ1-2

DNA: TGTGCCAGTAGTATAAGGGACAGTAAACAAGCTTTCTTT
CDR3: CASSIRDSKQAFF
D: TRBD1
V: TRBV19
size: -
J: TRBJ1-1

DNA: TGTGCCAGCAGCTGGGCGGGGGGGCCGAACAATGAGCAGTTCTTC
CDR3: CASSWAGGPNNEQFF
D: TRBD2
V: TRBV7-9
size: -
J: TRBJ2-1

DNA: TGCAGCGTCGCGGGCGGCCAGGGAAGAGAGCGTAGCACTGAAGCTTTCTTT
CDR3: CSVAGGQGRERSTEAFF
D: -
V: TRBV29-1
size: few
J: TRBJ1-1

DNA: TGTGCCAGCTCTGGGGAGGGAAAACTGTTTTTT
CDR3: CASSGEGKLFF
D: -
V: TRBV9
size: few
J: TRBJ1-4

DNA: TGTGCCAGCAGCCAAGAGACGGTCACTGAAGCTTTCTTT
CDR3: CASSQETVTEAFF
D: -
V: TRBV3-1/TRBV3-2
size: -
J: TRBJ1-1

DNA: TGTGCCAGCTCACCGGAGGGTTTTGGCTATGGCTACACCTTC
CDR3: CASSPEGFGYGYTF
D: -
V: TRBV18
size: -
J: TRBJ1-2

DNA: TGTGCCAGCAGCGTCGACACCGACTACGAGCAGTACTTC
CDR3: CASSVDTDYEQYF
D: -
V: TRBV9
size: -
J: TRBJ2-7

DNA: TGTGCCAGCAGCTTAGATCACAGACCCACAGATACGCAGTATTTT
CDR3: CASSLDHRPTDTQYF
D: -
V: TRBV7-2
size: once
J: TRBJ2-3

DNA: TGTGCCAGCAGCACGTCCAGAACCGGGACTAACACCGGGGAGCTGTTTTTT
CDR3: CASSTSRTGTNTGELFF
D: -
V: TRBV9
size: -
J: TRBJ2-2

DNA: TGCAGTGTAAAGTCAGGTCAGCCCCAGCATTTT
CDR3: CSVKSGQPQHF
D: -
V: TRBV20-1
size: -
J: TRBJ1-5

DNA: TGTGCCAGCAGTTACTCAGCGGGGTACACTGAAGCTTTCTTT
CDR3: CASSYSAGYTEAFF
D: -
V: TRBV6-5
size: -
J: TRBJ1-1

DNA: TGTGCCAGCAGCCCTTCGGGCTACGAGCAGTACTTC
CDR3: CASSPSGYEQYF
D: -
V: TRBV28
size: -
J: TRBJ2-7

DNA: TGTGCCAGCAGCTTAGTTGGCGGGGTGAGCTCCTACGAGCAGTACTTC
CDR3: CASSLVGGVSSYEQYF
D: -
V: TRBV7-9
size: -
J: TRBJ2-7

DNA: TGTGCCAGCAGTAGAGCGGGGGCCGGCACAGATACGCAGTATTTT
CDR3: CASSRAGAGTDTQYF
D: TRBD2
V: TRBV2
size: -
J: TRBJ2-3

DNA: TGCGCCAGCAGACGAGAGACAGGGTCGGATGAGCAGTTCTTC
CDR3: CASRRETGSDEQFF
D: TRBD1
V: TRBV5-1
size: -
J: TRBJ2-1

DNA: TGTGCCAGCTCACCCGGGCAGGGCAGAGGGAGTCAGCCCCAGCATTTT
CDR3: CASSPGQGRGSQPQHF
D: -
V: TRBV18
size: once
J: TRBJ1-5

DNA: TGTGCCAGCAGTGAACCAGGGGGGAATCAGCCCCAGCATTTT
CDR3: CASSEPGGNQPQHF
D: TRBD1
V: TRBV2
size: -
J: TRBJ1-5

DNA: TGTGCCAGCAGTGACACGGTAGGGAATGAGCAGTTCTTC
CDR3: CASSDTVGNEQFF
D: -
V: TRBV6-1
size: -
J: TRBJ2-1

DNA: TGTGCCAGTAGTCAAGCAGGGGTAGACGACACTGAAGCTTTCTTT
CDR3: CASSQAGVDDTEAFF
D: -
V: TRBV19
size: -
J: TRBJ1-1

DNA: TGCAGCGTTGTTGGGACAGGGGAAAACATTCAGTACTTC
CDR3: CSVVGTGENIQYF
D: TRBD1
V: TRBV29-1
size: -
J: TRBJ2-4

DNA: TGCGCCAGCAGCCAACAGCCGGGACTAGCGGGGGGAACCTACGAGCAGTACTTC
CDR3: CASSQQPGLAGGTYEQYF
D: TRBD2
V: TRBV4-1
size: -
J: TRBJ2-7

DNA: TGCAGCGTAACCGGCCGCTATGGCTACACCTTC
CDR3: CSVTGRYGYTF
D: -
V: TRBV29-1
size: -
J: TRBJ1-2

DNA: TGTGCCAGCAGCCCCGTAAGGAGCTATGAGCAGTTCTTC
CDR3: CASSPVRSYEQFF
D: -
V: TRBV3-1/TRBV3-2
size: -
J: TRBJ2-1

DNA: TGCGCCAGCAGCCACCTAGACGGATCGTCCTACGAGCAGTACTTC
CDR3: CASSHLDGSSYEQYF
D: -
V: TRBV5-1
size: once
J: TRBJ2-7

DNA: TGCGCCAGCAGCCAAGTCCATGGGGCAGCCTACGAGCAGTACTTC
CDR3: CASSQVHGAAYEQYF
D: -
V: TRBV4-1
size: -
J: TRBJ2-7

DNA: TGTGCCAGCACCATCAACCCGAACACTGAAGCTTTCTTT
CDR3: CASTINPNTEAFF
D: -
V: TRBV12-3/TRBV12-4
size: -
J: TRBJ1-1

DNA: TGTGCCCGCCAGAGGAGGGGGGGCCGCAATTACAATGAGCAGTTCTTC
CDR3: CARQRRGGRNYNEQFF
D: -
V: TRBV2
size: once
J: TRBJ2-1

DNA: TGTGCCAGCACCCCGGGGCCCCTTAATGAAAAACTGTTTTTT
CDR3: CASTPGPLNEKLFF
D: -
V: TRBV5-4
size: -
J: TRBJ1-4

DNA: TGTGCCAGCAGCTTACTGGGGGCGGACACTGAAGCTTTCTTT
CDR3: CASSLLGADTEAFF
D: -
V: TRBV7-2
size: -
J: TRBJ1-1

DNA: TGCGCCAGCAGCTTGGCTCAGGGGAGGAACACTGAAGCTTTCTTT
CDR3: CASSLAQGRNTEAFF
D: -
V: TRBV5-1
size: -
J: TRBJ1-1

DNA: TGTGCCAGCAGCTACAGGATGGGGAACACTGAAGCTTTCTTT
CDR3: CASSYRMGNTEAFF
D: -
V: TRBV27
size: once
J: TRBJ1-1